This passage covers 18 T cell receptor beta chains from one sample sequenced in a study of T cells after yellow fever vaccination. Via MiXCR, TCRdb re-called the 5' RACE reads, giving one row per CDR3 protein. The table has under 700,000 distinct CDR3 sequences, about a sixth seen once. This specimen consisted of PBMCs, obtained 5 to 6 days after the first yellow fever vaccination. The receptors stem from a man in his late teens or twenties who received the YFV17D yellow fever vaccine.

The gene calls are TRBV7-3 and TRBJ2-1; 11 bases agree with TRBD2. The V and J ends lost 5 bases and 4 bases, in that order; junction bases with no gene match: 13. Germline V gives CDR1 SGHTA, CDR2 FQGTGA. This CDR3 has 18 residues. CDR3 bases: TGTGCCAGCAGCCGACCCAACACGACTAGCGGGGCGTACAATGAGCAGTTCTTC. It codes for CASSRPNTTSGAYNEQFF.

There are a few counts of this clonotype. J is TRBJ1-6 and V is TRBV18; no reliable D call. Trimming stripped 2 bases from V and 5 bases from J, with 7 bases between. This CDR3 has 14 residues. Germline assignment: CDR1 KGHSH and CDR2 LQKENI. CDR3 protein: CASSPTVDNSPLHF. The CDR3 region has the DNA TGTGCCAGCTCACCAACGGTCGATAATTCACCCCTCCACTTT.

This clonotype was observed a handful of times. The chain joins TRBV18 to TRBJ1-2, with no clear D. This CDR3 has 13 amino acids. The germline gives CDR1 KGHSH, CDR2 LQKENI. V lost 6 bases and J 5 bases, leaving 13 bases between the germline ends. CDR3 sequence (DNA): TGTGCCAGCTCCCAAAGCAACAGTTATGGCTACACCTTC. Its protein product is CASSQSNSYGYTF.

This clonotype was seen a handful of times. J is TRBJ2-2 and V is TRBV11-2, with D possibly being TRBD2 (5 bases). Germline V CDR1 and CDR2: SGHAT, FQNNGV. The length of the CDR3 is 15 residues. V gave up 2 bases and J gave up 0 bases, with 7 bases separating them. The CDR3 DNA sequence: TGTGCCAGCAGCTTACCACTAGCGAACACCGGGGAGCTGTTTTTT. Its protein product is CASSLPLANTGELFF.

The V and J genes are TRBV28 and TRBJ1-5; D may be TRBD1 (6 bases). This CDR3 is built from 15 residues. Germline V gives CDR1 MDHEN, CDR2 SYDVKM. Trimming cost V 2 bases and J 6 bases, with 14 bases left between them. CDR3 sequence (DNA): TGTGCCAGCAGTTTACTTGTCGGGGGCGGTCAGCCCCAGCATTTT. Its translation is CASSLLVGGGQPQHF.

This clonotype came up a few times. For the CDR3, the DNA is TGCAGCGTTGTTTCGGGACAGGGCGGGACCCAGTACTTC. Translation: CSVVSGQGGTQYF. The chain recombines TRBV29-1 with TRBJ2-5; 9 bases map to TRBD1. The CDR3 is made up of 13 amino acids. Germline V gene sequence: CDR1 SQVTM, CDR2 ANQGSEA. The trim removed 4 bases at V and 7 bases at J, leaving 7 bases unmatched.

This clonotype was seen a handful of times. This sequence joins TRBV7-2 and TRBJ2-7; 7 bases fit TRBD1. Looked up from germline, CDR1 is SGHTA and CDR2 is FQGNSA. V trimming: 3 bases; J trimming: 3 bases; junction bases outside the gene matches: 2. This CDR3 has 13 amino acids. The CDR3 sequence is CASSLWTGYEQYV. The CDR3 nucleotides read TGTGCCAGCAGCTTGTGGACAGGCTACGAGCAGTACGTC.

The genes are TRBV2 and TRBJ1-5, with D possibly matching TRBD1 (5 bases). With 10 bases removed from V and 6 bases from J, the gap between germline ends came to 16 bases. Germline values: CDR1 SNHLY, CDR2 FYNNEI. The CDR3 totals 13 residues. The CDR3 loop reads CAIRAGPGQPQHF. In DNA, the CDR3 is TGTGCCATCCGAGCAGGGCCGGGTCAGCCCCAGCATTTT.

This clonotype has just a few counts. The chain joins TRBV7-2 to TRBJ2-3; the D gene is possibly TRBD2 (5 bases). Trimming removed 1 base from V and 2 bases from J, with 10 bases in between. This CDR3 comprises 15 residues. Germline V lookup: CDR1 SGHTA, CDR2 FQGNSA. The CDR3 protein is CASSLVLATTDTQYF. The CDR3 DNA sequence: TGTGCCAGCAGCTTAGTGCTAGCCACCACAGATACGCAGTATTTT.

The chain employs TRBV7-2 and TRBJ1-1, with D perhaps matching TRBD1 (6 bases). With 5 bases removed from V and 2 bases from J, the gap between germline ends came to 15 bases. The germline CDR1 and CDR2 sequences are SGHTA and FQGNSA. The CDR3 spans 15 residues. The CDR3 coding sequence is TGTGCCAGCAGCCCCGTTGGGGGCCGTAACACTGAAGCTTTCTTT. Protein sequence: CASSPVGGRNTEAFF. Complete variable domain (other parts from reference TRBV7-2 and TRBJ1-1): GAGVSQSPSNKVTEKGKDVELRCDPISGHTALYWYRQSLGQGLEFLIYFQGNSAPDKSGLPSDRFSAERTGGSVSTLTIQRTQQEDSAVYLCASSPVGGRNTEAFFGQGTRLTVV.

In this sample, this clonotype turned up many times. The rearrangement uses TRBV24-1 and TRBJ2-3; tentative D call: TRBD1 (6 bases). The CDR3 covers 14 residues. Between the trimmed V and J ends, which lost 3 bases and 4 bases, there was a span of 10 bases. Germline lookup yields CDR1 KGHDR and CDR2 SFDVKD. The DNA for the CDR3 is TGTGCCACCAGTGATAGGGGGAGCCCAGATACGCAGTATTTT. The encoded protein is CATSDRGSPDTQYF.

The rearrangement joins TRBV7-8 to TRBJ2-7; 8 positions agree with TRBD2. CDR1 SGHVS and CDR2 FQNEAQ come from the germline V gene. Losses at the gene ends were 2 bases for V and 2 bases for J; bases not matched to a gene: 5. This CDR3 has 15 residues. The DNA of the CDR3 is TGTGCCAGCAGCTTAAGACTCGGGGGGGCCTACGAGCAGTACTTC. This gives the protein CASSLRLGGAYEQYF.

This clonotype was counted a few times. The chain couples TRBV7-9 to TRBJ1-4; D call uncertain. Trimming took off 3 bases at V and 7 bases at J, with 15 bases between the two ends. The CDR3 spans 15 residues. The V gene's germline CDR1 is SEHNR and CDR2 FQNEAQ (reference sequence). CDR3 loop: CASSFGLGEGEKLFF. The CDR3 coding sequence is TGTGCCAGCAGCTTCGGCCTTGGAGAGGGTGAAAAACTGTTTTTT.

This clonotype was counted only a few times. The gene calls are TRBV29-1 and TRBJ1-1; the D is unclear. V lost 1 base, J lost 10 bases, and 19 bases lay in between. Germline CDR1 is SQVTM and CDR2 is ANQGSEA. This CDR3 comprises 14 residues. The CDR3 sequence: CSVEGLFPPAGAFF. The CDR3 nucleotides read TGCAGCGTTGAAGGACTTTTTCCCCCGGCCGGAGCTTTCTTT.

The V and J genes are TRBV7-8 and TRBJ1-1, with D maybe TRBD1 (6 bases). Trimming pared 3 bases from V and 0 bases from J, leaving 17 bases between. CDR3 length equals 17 residues. The germline V gene has CDR1 SGHVS and CDR2 FQNEAQ. The CDR3 here is CASSFLGGQGMNTEAFF. The CDR3 region has the DNA TGTGCCAGCAGCTTCCTCGGGGGGCAGGGAATGAACACTGAAGCTTTCTTT.

The V call is TRBV6-5, the J call TRBJ2-5, with 10 bases fitting TRBD1. The CDR3 is 14 amino acids. J was trimmed by 5 bases and V by 4 bases; bases with no gene match: 4. Germline CDR1 reads MNHEY; CDR2 reads SVGAGI. The CDR3 sequence is CASSLGQGLETQYF. The DNA of the CDR3 is TGTGCCAGCAGTTTGGGACAGGGGCTGGAGACCCAGTACTTC.

This clonotype was recorded many times. The V gene is TRBV5-1, the J gene TRBJ1-3; D not certain. In germline, CDR1 is SGHRS, CDR2 YFSETQ. This CDR3 has 13 amino acids. V was pared by 4 bases and J by 1 base, with 6 bases between. The CDR3 DNA sequence: TGCGCCAGCAGCCCGGGTTCTGGAAACACCATATATTTT. Its translation is CASSPGSGNTIYF.

This chain links TRBV20-1 with TRBJ2-1; D is undetermined. The CDR3 loop spans 14 amino acids. The germline gives CDR1 DFQATT, CDR2 SNEGSKA (reference sequence). V lost 4 bases and J lost 6, with 16 bases in between. CDR3 region: CSATLENRPNEQFF. CDR3 in DNA: TGCAGTGCTACTCTGGAGAACAGACCCAATGAGCAGTTCTTC.